This TCR beta chain was documented in a study of monozygotic twins with inflammatory bowel disease. The length of the CDR3 is 13 residues. Germline lookup yields CDR1 SGHTA and CDR2 FQGTGA. Reprocessing the 5' RACE reads, TCRdb reports a single entry for every CDR3 protein and omits DNA. This sample's clone table lists about 41,000 distinct CDR3 sequences. The chain carries TRBV7-3 and TRBJ2-1; TCRdb's D gene call, TRBD1, goes unchecked for lack of DNA. The receptor's source is a human donor with ulcerative colitis or Crohn's disease, or a healthy co-twin of an affected twin (not recorded which). The sequencing sample was made of blood. The CDR3 loop reads CASGLGGVYEQFF.